These 32 T cell receptor beta chains share one sample of origin, sequenced in a study of shared T cell receptors in the human thymus. Sequencing used immunoSEQ multiplex PCR; TCRdb keeps in-frame clones, though not all of them. The sample shows roughly 500,000 clones, 70% to 80% of them seen only once. The same data also went into a second study, on human thymus T cells.

The sample comprised thymocytes. The receptors were sampled from a boy younger than two with a congenital heart defect.

The chain couples TRBV11-2 to TRBJ1-2, with D perhaps matching TRBD1 (6 bases). Germline CDR1 is SGHAT and CDR2 is FQNNGV. Between the trimmed V and J ends, which lost 5 bases and 3 bases, there was a span of 16 bases. The CDR3 runs 15 residues. The CDR3 DNA reads TGTGCCAGCAGCCCACGATTCCAGGGGTACTATGGCTACACCTTC. Protein: CASSPRFQGYYGYTF.

This chain uses TRBV5-6 with TRBJ2-3; 10 positions match TRBD1. This CDR3 spans 15 amino acids. V shed 2 bases and J 4 bases; nucleotides not matched to a gene: 4. Germline values: CDR1 SGHDT, CDR2 YYEEEE. CDR3 nucleotide sequence: TGTGCCAGCAGCTTTGGGACAGGGGCCTCAGATACGCAGTATTTT. Protein sequence: CASSFGTGASDTQYF.

The chain joins TRBV5-1 to TRBJ2-7; 14 bases fit TRBD2. Germline V gives CDR1 SGHRS, CDR2 YFSETQ. The V gene end was trimmed by 5 bases and the J gene end by 10 bases; junction bases not matched to a gene: 11. CDR3 length: 15 residues. CDR3 residues: CASRLARLAGGPQYF. DNA for the CDR3: TGCGCCAGCAGACTCGCGCGACTAGCGGGAGGGCCCCAGTACTTC. The full variable domain, its missing parts supplied by reference TRBV5-1 and TRBJ2-7, is KAGVTQTPRYLIKTRGQQVTLSCSPISGHRSVSWYQQTPGQGLQFLFEYFSETQRNKGNFPGRFSGRQFSNSRSEMNVSTLELGDSALYLCASRLARLAGGPQYFGPGTRLTVT.

This chain links TRBV7-2 with TRBJ2-1, with 7 nucleotides matching TRBD2. CDR3 size: 15 residues. Trimming cost V 3 bases and J 3 bases; bases outside gene matches: 5. Germline-derived CDR1 and CDR2 are SGHTA and FQGNSA. CDR3 DNA: TGTGCCAGCAGCTTGACAACTAGCGTCTACAATGAGCAGTTCTTC. The encoded protein is CASSLTTSVYNEQFF.

Here the CDR3 reads CASSLASRAQINYGYTF. DNA for the CDR3: TGTGCCAGCAGCTTGGCTAGCCGGGCGCAGATCAACTATGGCTACACCTTC. This chain links TRBV5-6 with TRBJ1-2; D gene unclear. The CDR3 totals 17 residues. V was shortened by 0 bases and J by 2 bases, with 17 bases between the two germline ends. Germline V gene lookup returns CDR1 SGHDT and CDR2 YYEEEE.

In this sample, this clone turned up a few times. The chain links TRBV7-2 to TRBJ2-6, with 10 positions matching TRBD1. This CDR3 has 18 amino acids. V was pared by 1 base and J by 1 base, with 4 bases of the junction left unmatched. The germline CDR1 and CDR2 sequences are SGHTA and FQGNSA. The CDR3 region is CASSLVGQGESGANVLTF. The CDR3 DNA follows: TGTGCCAGCAGCTTAGTCGGACAGGGGGAATCTGGGGCCAACGTCCTGACTTTC.

The chain recombines TRBV4-2 with TRBJ2-1; 9 bases are a match to TRBD2. CDR3 length: 15 amino acids. CDR1 is LGHNA and CDR2 is YNFKEQ in the germline V gene. V lost 4 bases, J lost 0 bases, and 1 base stayed unmatched. The CDR3 loop reads CASSRTSDSYNEQFF. The DNA for the CDR3 is TGTGCCAGCAGCCGGACTAGCGACTCCTACAATGAGCAGTTCTTC.

The chain has TRBV5-1 and TRBJ2-1; D gene uncertain. V was cut by 5 bases and J by 0 bases, with 18 bases left in between. The CDR3 is 17 residues long. Germline V gene sequence: CDR1 SGHRS, CDR2 YFSETQ. CDR3 residues: CASRPPSTSSSYNEQFF. The CDR3 DNA is TGCGCCAGCAGACCCCCCTCGACTTCCAGCTCCTACAATGAGCAGTTCTTC.

The chain couples TRBV29-1 to TRBJ2-5, with D tentatively TRBD2 (6 bases). Germline-derived CDR1 and CDR2 are SQVTM and ANQGSEA. The CDR3 totals 14 residues. V was trimmed by 4 bases and J by 0 bases, leaving 12 bases between them. The CDR3 protein is CSVGGDCDQETQYF. The CDR3 DNA sequence: TGCAGCGTTGGGGGGGACTGTGACCAAGAGACCCAGTACTTC. The complete variable domain, with remaining parts taken from reference TRBV29-1 and TRBJ2-5, reads SAVISQKPSRDICQRGTSLTIQCQVDSQVTMMFWYRQQPGQSLTLIATANQGSEATYESGFVIDKFPISRPNLTFSTLTVSNMSPEDSSIYLCSVGGDCDQETQYFGPGTRLLVL.

V gene TRBV27 combines with J gene TRBJ2-7; possibly TRBD1 for D (5 bases). V lost 1 base, J lost 2 bases, and 12 bases lay in between. Germline V gene sequence: CDR1 MNHEY, CDR2 SMNVEV (reference sequence). CDR3 length: 15 residues. The CDR3 loop reads CASSLLGRVTYEQYF. In nucleotides, the CDR3 is TGTGCCAGCAGTTTATTGGGCAGGGTGACCTACGAGCAGTACTTC.

The chain employs TRBV4-2 and TRBJ2-7, with 11 bases lining up with TRBD1. Germline V gene sequence: CDR1 LGHNA, CDR2 YNFKEQ. J lost 3 bases, V lost 1 base, and 2 bases had no gene match. This CDR3 has 15 amino acids. CDR3 bases: TGTGCCAGCAGCCAAGCGGACAGGGGGCGCTACGAGCAGTACTTC. Amino acids: CASSQADRGRYEQYF.

The gene calls are TRBV28 and TRBJ2-7, with D perhaps TRBD2 (5 bases). V was cut by 5 bases and J by 0 bases, with 11 bases left in between. The CDR3 is made up of 14 amino acids. Germline lookup yields CDR1 MDHEN and CDR2 SYDVKM. The CDR3 DNA sequence: TGTGCCAGCAGTCCCGGGGTACCCTCCTACGAGCAGTACTTC. Encoded protein: CASSPGVPSYEQYF. Drawing the rest from reference TRBV28 and TRBJ2-7, the complete variable domain is DVKVTQSSRYLVKRTGEKVFLECVQDMDHENMFWYRQDPGLGLRLIYFSYDVKMKEKGDIPEGYSVSREKKERFSLILESASTNQTSMYLCASSPGVPSYEQYFGPGTRLTVT.

The rearrangement links TRBV7-3 to TRBJ2-1; 10 bases match TRBD2. This CDR3 is built from 20 residues. CDR1 is SGHTA, CDR2 FQGTGA, per germline. With V trimmed by 2 bases and J by 2 bases, 15 bases remained unmatched. The CDR3 loop is CASSLWALDVLAGAYNEQFF. DNA for the CDR3: TGTGCCAGCAGCTTATGGGCACTCGATGTCCTAGCGGGAGCCTACAATGAGCAGTTCTTC.

This clone was detected once. V gene TRBV4-2 combines with J gene TRBJ2-1; 9 nucleotides agree with TRBD2. The CDR3 contains 16 residues. Germline CDR1 is LGHNA and CDR2 is YNFKEQ. V trimming: 0 bases; J trimming: 5 bases; junction bases outside the gene matches: 5. CDR3 bases: TGTGCCAGCAGCCAAGAGAGGCTAGCGGGAAACAATGAGCAGTTCTTC. Protein: CASSQERLAGNNEQFF.

This chain connects TRBV28 to TRBJ2-2; 11 nucleotides align to TRBD1. Germline V CDR1 and CDR2: MDHEN, SYDVKM. The CDR3 extends over 16 amino acids. With 5 bases clipped from V and 1 base from J, the junction kept 3 bases outside the gene matches. CDR3 nucleotide sequence: TGTGCCAGCAGTCTCGGGACAGGGGGGAACACCGGGGAGCTGTTTTTT. Translation gives CASSLGTGGNTGELFF.

The chain combines TRBV19 with TRBJ2-2; 7 nucleotides match TRBD2. The CDR3 totals 14 residues. Germline loops: CDR1 LNHDA, CDR2 SQIVND (reference sequence). V was clipped by 1 base and J by 5 bases; unmatched bases: 1. The CDR3 DNA is TGTGCCAGTAGTATAGCGGGAGGTACCGGGGAGCTGTTTTTT. Protein: CASSIAGGTGELFF.

This clone has a handful of counts. The CDR3 DNA sequence: TGTGCCAGCGTCCGGGACAGGGGACAATCTGGGGCCAACGTCCTGACTTTC. Its translation is CASVRDRGQSGANVLTF. V gene TRBV2 combines with J gene TRBJ2-6, with TRBD1 matching over 10 bases. The CDR3 is made up of 17 amino acids. Trimming cost V 8 bases and J 1 base; bases outside gene matches: 8. Germline V CDR1 and CDR2: SNHLY, FYNNEI.

The V and J genes are TRBV4-3 and TRBJ2-1, with D possibly matching TRBD2 (5 bases). Germline V gene lookup returns CDR1 LGHNA and CDR2 YSLEER. V gave up 0 bases and J gave up 9 bases, with 18 bases separating them. The CDR3 runs to 16 residues. CDR3 in amino acids: CASSQEFSPGVCEQFF. The CDR3 nucleotides read TGCGCCAGCAGCCAAGAATTCTCCCCCGGGGTCTGTGAGCAGTTCTTC.

The chain employs TRBV5-1 and TRBJ1-1; a weak D match, TRBD1 (6 bases). Per the germline V gene, CDR1 is SGHRS and CDR2 is YFSETQ. Trimming removed 2 bases at V and 1 base at J, with 15 bases between. This CDR3 is built from 16 residues. The CDR3 coding sequence is TGCGCCAGCAGCTTTAACCCGGGACAACAGAACACTGAAGCTTTCTTT. Its translation: CASSFNPGQQNTEAFF. Full variable domain (rest looked up from reference TRBV5-1 and TRBJ1-1): KAGVTQTPRYLIKTRGQQVTLSCSPISGHRSVSWYQQTPGQGLQFLFEYFSETQRNKGNFPGRFSGRQFSNSRSEMNVSTLELGDSALYLCASSFNPGQQNTEAFFGQGTRLTVV.

V usage is TRBV4-2 and J usage is TRBJ2-4, with D unresolved. Trimming took 1 base from V and 0 from J, leaving 10 bases between them. The CDR3 is 16 amino acids. Looked up from germline, CDR1 is LGHNA and CDR2 is YNFKEQ. As DNA, the CDR3 is TGTGCCAGCAGCCAAGGCCTCAGACTAGCCAAAAACATTCAGTACTTC. Its translation: CASSQGLRLAKNIQYF.

V usage is TRBV5-1 and J usage is TRBJ2-7, with a possible D match to TRBD1 (6 bases). The V and J ends lost 4 bases and 1 base respectively, with 12 bases between them. The CDR3 runs 14 residues. Germline values: CDR1 SGHRS, CDR2 YFSETQ. Here the CDR3 reads CASSLRQASYEQYF. The CDR3 bases are TGCGCCAGCAGCCTAAGACAGGCATCCTACGAGCAGTACTTC.

This CDR3 reads CASSPGTSGPAADTQYF. Written as DNA, the CDR3 is TGTGCCAGCAGCCCGGGGACTAGCGGTCCGGCGGCAGATACGCAGTATTTT. V usage is TRBV5-6 and J usage is TRBJ2-3; 11 bases are shared with TRBD2. CDR1 and CDR2 (germline): SGHDT, YYEEEE. The trim removed 4 bases at V and 4 bases at J, leaving 11 bases unmatched. The CDR3 loop spans 17 amino acids.

The chain carries TRBV9 and TRBJ2-2, with D possibly matching TRBD1 (6 bases). CDR1 and CDR2 from the germline V gene are SGDLS and YYNGEE. V shed 0 bases and J shed 6 bases, with 12 bases lying between them. The CDR3 is made up of 15 amino acids. DNA for the CDR3: TGTGCCAGCAGCGTAGAGGCAGGGGCCCCCGGGGAGCTGTTTTTT. It translates to CASSVEAGAPGELFF.

CDR3 sequence: CASSYTGQPYEQYF. The DNA for the CDR3 is TGTGCCAGCAGTTACACTGGACAGCCTTACGAGCAGTACTTC. The rearrangement uses TRBV6-5 and TRBJ2-5; D perhaps matches TRBD1 (6 bases). The J call may be incorrect, as the DNA end agrees better with TRBJ2-7. Germline loops: CDR1 MNHEY, CDR2 SVGAGI. The CDR3 extends over 14 amino acids.

This clone came up once. The gene calls are TRBV19 and TRBJ1-4; D may be TRBD1 (5 bases). The CDR3 totals 17 residues. Germline CDR1 reads LNHDA; CDR2 reads SQIVND (reference sequence). V was trimmed by 5 bases and J by 3 bases, leaving 19 bases between them. As DNA, the CDR3 is TGTGCCAGTAGTGCCGGATGGGAACAGGAACCTAATGAAAAACTGTTTTTT. Amino acid sequence: CASSAGWEQEPNEKLFF.

V gene TRBV5-1 combines with J gene TRBJ2-3; D call uncertain. Between the trimmed V and J ends, which lost 3 bases and 2 bases, there was a span of 19 bases. Germline values: CDR1 SGHRS, CDR2 YFSETQ. The CDR3 sequence is 17 residues long. The CDR3 DNA follows: TGCGCCAGCAGCTGGTCCCCTGCCCGGAGACTCACAGATACGCAGTATTTT. It encodes CASSWSPARRLTDTQYF. Drawing the rest from reference TRBV5-1 and TRBJ2-3, the complete variable domain is KAGVTQTPRYLIKTRGQQVTLSCSPISGHRSVSWYQQTPGQGLQFLFEYFSETQRNKGNFPGRFSGRQFSNSRSEMNVSTLELGDSALYLCASSWSPARRLTDTQYFGPGTRLTVL.

The V and J genes are TRBV15 and TRBJ1-1, with 7 bases lining up with TRBD1. J gave up 2 bases and V 1 base, and 4 bases lay outside the gene matches. From germline, CDR1 is LNHNV and CDR2 YYDKDF (reference sequence). This CDR3 contains 15 residues. CDR3 sequence: CATSRGTGFNTEAFF. CDR3 nucleotide sequence: TGTGCCACCAGCAGAGGGACAGGTTTTAACACTGAAGCTTTCTTT.

V is TRBV2 and J is TRBJ2-2; a possible D gene is TRBD1 (6 bases). Trimming left V 3 bases short and J 1 base short, with 15 bases between. The CDR3 covers 17 residues. Germline V gene sequence: CDR1 SNHLY, CDR2 FYNNEI. The CDR3 is CASSDRQGTLNTGELFF. As DNA, the CDR3 is TGTGCCAGCAGTGACAGGCAGGGGACCTTGAACACCGGGGAGCTGTTTTTT.

The J gene is TRBJ1-1, the V gene TRBV29-1, with D possibly TRBD1 on 6 matching bases. This CDR3 has 14 amino acids. V lost 5 bases to trimming and J lost 4 bases, with 17 bases between them. Germline CDR1 and CDR2: SQVTM and ANQGSEA. The CDR3 spells CSVTGGHLSTEAFF. CDR3 in DNA: TGCAGCGTTACGGGGGGCCATCTATCCACTGAAGCTTTCTTT.

The genes are TRBV5-1 and TRBJ2-2, with D tentatively TRBD2 (6 bases). The germline V gene has CDR1 SGHRS and CDR2 YFSETQ. The CDR3 is 15 amino acids. Trimming shortened V by 3 bases and J by 5 bases, and 14 bases separated the two germline ends. Here the CDR3 reads CASSYRLGETGELFF. In DNA form, the CDR3 reads TGCGCCAGCAGCTATCGACTAGGGGAAACCGGGGAGCTGTTTTTT.

The V and J genes are TRBV11-2 and TRBJ2-7; 12 bases align to TRBD2. The CDR3 sequence is 17 residues long. V shed 5 bases, J shed 0 bases, and the junction held 8 bases outside the gene matches. CDR1 and CDR2 (germline): SGHAT, FQNNGV. The CDR3 bases are TGTGCCAGCAGCCACCTAACTAGCGGGGGGAGCTCCTACGAGCAGTACTTC. The encoded protein is CASSHLTSGGSSYEQYF. The variable domain in full, with the rest retrieved from reference TRBV11-2 and TRBJ2-7, is EAGVAQSPRYKIIEKRQSVAFWCNPISGHATLYWYQQILGQGPKLLIQFQNNGVVDDSQLPKDRFSAERLKGVDSTLKIQPAKLEDSAVYLCASSHLTSGGSSYEQYFGPGTRLTVT.

This chain uses TRBV4-3 with TRBJ2-7, with TRBD1 identical over 12 bases. Germline V gene sequence: CDR1 LGHNA, CDR2 YSLEER. With 1 base clipped from V and 6 bases from J, the junction kept 7 bases outside the gene matches. The CDR3 has 16 residues. CDR3 region: CASSQVPGQGAFEQYF. The CDR3 DNA reads TGCGCCAGCAGCCAAGTTCCGGGACAGGGGGCATTCGAGCAGTACTTC.